This TCR beta chain came from a study of CD8+ T cells in alopecia areata. About the research overall: Tofacitinib ran 6 to 18 months, followed by 6 months off drug. Whole-study results and caveats: The study found TCR sharing across patients less clear than in mice, possibly for HLA reasons.

About this clone: Its antigen is still unknown.

Obtained from alopecia areata patients were lesional scalp punch biopsies along with peripheral blood. A FACSAria was used to sort CD4+ and CD8+ T cells. These cells came from PBMCs. RNA extraction and reverse transcription yielded cDNA as sequencing template. The repertoire was sequenced with immunoSEQ multiplex PCR; TCRdb's copy has only in-frame clones and lacks some. Among 140,000 to 150,000 clones, 40% to 65% were seen once, and the ten largest hold over 0.85%. The TCR comes from a human donor with alopecia areata. The input for sequencing was CD4+ T cells sorted from blood, taken at week 0.

The CDR3 region is CATSRVPGLAGIGKNYEQYF. DNA of the CDR3: TGTGCCACCAGCAGAGTACCCGGACTAGCGGGAATCGGAAAGAACTACGAGCAGTACTTC. The chain uses TRBV15 and TRBJ2-7, with 12 positions matching TRBD2. This CDR3 is 20 amino acids long. CDR1 and CDR2 from the germline V gene are LNHNV and YYDKDF (reference sequence). J lost 3 bases, V lost 1 base, and 16 bases had no gene match.